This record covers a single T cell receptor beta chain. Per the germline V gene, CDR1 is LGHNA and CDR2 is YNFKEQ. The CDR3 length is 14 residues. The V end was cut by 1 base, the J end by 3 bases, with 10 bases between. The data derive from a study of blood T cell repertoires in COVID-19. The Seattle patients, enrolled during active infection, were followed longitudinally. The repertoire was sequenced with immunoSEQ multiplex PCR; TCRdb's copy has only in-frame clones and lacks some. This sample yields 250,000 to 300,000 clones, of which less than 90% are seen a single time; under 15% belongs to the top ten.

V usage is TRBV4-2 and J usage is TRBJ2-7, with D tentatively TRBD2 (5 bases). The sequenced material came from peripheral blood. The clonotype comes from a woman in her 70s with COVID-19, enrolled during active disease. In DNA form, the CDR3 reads TGTGCCAGCAGCCAAGGTCCAGCGGACTACGAGCAGTACTTC. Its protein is CASSQGPADYEQYF.